One sample yielded the 9 T cell receptor beta chains listed below, sequenced in a study of shared T cell receptors in the human thymus. Assay: immunoSEQ multiplex PCR; the TCRdb copy retains only in-frame clones and omits some. The data show roughly 500,000 clones, about 80% seen once. These data also formed part of another study, on human thymus T cells.

Sequencing was carried out using thymocytes. These receptors were collected from a boy under two years old with a congenital heart defect.

The V gene is TRBV5-4, the J gene TRBJ2-7, with D maybe TRBD1 (5 bases). Germline-derived CDR1 and CDR2 are SGHNT and YYREEE (reference sequence). Trimming took off 4 bases at V and 1 base at J, with 9 bases between the two ends. The CDR3 has 13 residues. The CDR3 spells CASSRGLSYEQYF. The DNA of the CDR3 is TGTGCCAGCAGCAGGGGCCTTTCCTACGAGCAGTACTTC.

V is TRBV7-2 and J is TRBJ1-2; D unclear. V dropped 5 bases and J dropped 5 bases, with 6 bases sitting between them. The CDR3 runs to 11 residues. Germline CDR1 and CDR2: SGHTA and FQGNSA. The CDR3 spells CASSPSYGYTF. The CDR3 nucleotides read TGTGCCAGCAGCCCCTCTTATGGCTACACCTTC.

This chain connects TRBV27 to TRBJ2-7; TRBD2 agrees at 11 bases. Looked up from germline, CDR1 is MNHEY and CDR2 is SMNVEV (reference sequence). The J segment lost 4 bases and the V segment lost 6 bases, leaving 17 bases of the junction unmatched. This CDR3 region has 18 residues. In DNA form, the CDR3 reads TGTGCCAGCAGGCGCGTAGGGCCGAAGGGACTAGCGGAATACGAGCAGTACTTC. Protein product: CASRRVGPKGLAEYEQYF.

The V and J genes are TRBV5-4 and TRBJ1-1; 7 positions agree with TRBD1. This CDR3 region has 16 residues. V trimming: 2 bases; J trimming: 1 base; junction bases outside the gene matches: 8. The germline CDR1 and CDR2 sequences are SGHNT and YYREEE (reference sequence). The CDR3 DNA reads TGTGCCAGCAGCTTAATCAAGACAGGGAGGAACACTGAAGCTTTCTTT. Protein product: CASSLIKTGRNTEAFF.

This clone was seen just once. This chain joins TRBV9 and TRBJ2-1; 10 bases align to TRBD2. Trimming removed 2 bases from V and 9 bases from J; junction bases left unmatched: 2. Germline CDR1 and CDR2: SGDLS and YYNGEE. This CDR3 is 13 amino acids long. For the CDR3, the DNA is TGTGCCAGCAGCGTCTTAGCGGGAGGTGAGCAGTTCTTC. Translated: CASSVLAGGEQFF.

This chain connects TRBV6-4 to TRBJ2-3; 8 bases match TRBD2. The trim removed 9 bases at V and 2 bases at J, leaving 7 bases unmatched. Germline V gene sequence: CDR1 MRHNA, CDR2 SNTAGT. The CDR3 is made up of 14 amino acids. CDR3 sequence reads: CARMGLVPTDTQYF. In nucleotides, the CDR3 is TGTGCCAGGATGGGACTAGTCCCCACAGATACGCAGTATTTT.

This rearrangement joins TRBV4-3 to TRBJ2-7; 9 bases fit TRBD1. Looked up from germline, CDR1 is LGHNA and CDR2 is YSLEER. V shed 4 bases and J 7 bases; nucleotides not matched to a gene: 14. The CDR3 has 16 residues. The CDR3 sequence: CASSPGGDRAPGEQYF. The CDR3 DNA is TGCGCCAGCAGCCCCGGTGGGGACAGGGCCCCTGGGGAGCAGTACTTC.

The genes are TRBV6-5 and TRBJ1-4; D gene unclear. With 5 bases removed from V and 8 bases from J, the gap between germline ends came to 9 bases. Germline V CDR1 and CDR2: MNHEY, SVGAGI. CDR3 length: 12 amino acids. This CDR3 reads CASSRLGEKLFF. The DNA for the CDR3 is TGTGCCAGCAGTAGACTAGGCGAAAAACTGTTTTTT.

This clone appeared once. The chain links TRBV7-9 to TRBJ2-1; TRBD2 matches 7 bases. The junction had 12 bases not matched to a gene; V was cut back by 5 bases and J by 2 bases. This CDR3 is 17 amino acids long. Germline CDR1 and CDR2: SEHNR and FQNEAQ (reference sequence). The CDR3 sequence is CASSRSGPAGTYNEQFF. The CDR3 nucleotides are TGTGCCAGCAGCCGTAGCGGGCCAGCGGGAACCTACAATGAGCAGTTCTTC.